This T cell receptor beta chain was observed in a study of shared clonotypes between healthy human individuals. General study results and limits: Compared with memory subsets, naive subsets generally had larger estimated richness.

Unmatched junction bases numbered 12, after V lost 5 bases and J lost 3 bases. Per germline, CDR1 LNHDA and CDR2 SQIVND (reference sequence). The CDR3 loop spans 16 amino acids. Assay used: immunoSEQ multiplex PCR; TCRdb lists only in-frame clones, some missing. The table records 1.4 million or so clones, approximately 98.5% of them present only once. As concerns this clone: Its antigen is as yet unknown.

The clonotype comes from a man aged 25-45 years in good health. The sample comprised naive CD4+ T cells sorted from blood. Subset of the sample: CD45RA+ positively selected. V and J are TRBV19 and TRBJ1-2, with 7 bases fitting TRBD1. CDR3 residues: CASSRTPPGGDYGYTF. In DNA, the CDR3 is TGTGCCAGTAGTCGCACCCCCCCAGGGGGAGACTATGGCTACACCTTC.